What follows is one T cell receptor beta chain and its context. This sample is drawn from a study of T-cell memory formation after mild COVID-19. TCRdb itself ran the 5' RACE reads through MiXCR, one entry per CDR3 protein. Of approximately 560,000 distinct CDR3 sequences listed, 17% are singletons. Trimming left V 1 base short and J 3 bases short, with 9 bases between. In germline, CDR1 is LNHDA, CDR2 SQIVND (reference sequence). The CDR3 is made up of 14 amino acids. This sequence joins TRBV19 and TRBJ1-1; D is ambiguous. This clonotype originated in an adult woman who had mild COVID-19 (a few samples of this study predate the infection). Cell type and time point are not known. The sample comprised PBMCs or a T cell subset sorted from them (not recorded which). The CDR3 bases are TGTGCCAGTAGTATAGGGGTGGGTGACACTGAAGCTTTCTTT. Protein product: CASSIGVGDTEAFF.